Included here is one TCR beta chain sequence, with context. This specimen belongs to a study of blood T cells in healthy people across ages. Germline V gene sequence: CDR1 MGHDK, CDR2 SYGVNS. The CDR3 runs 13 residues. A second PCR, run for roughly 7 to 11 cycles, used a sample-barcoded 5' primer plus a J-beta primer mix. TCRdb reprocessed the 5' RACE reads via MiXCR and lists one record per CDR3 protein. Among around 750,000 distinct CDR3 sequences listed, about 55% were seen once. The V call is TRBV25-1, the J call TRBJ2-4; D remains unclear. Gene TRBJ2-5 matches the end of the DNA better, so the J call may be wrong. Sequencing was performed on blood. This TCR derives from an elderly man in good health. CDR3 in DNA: TGTGCCAGCAGTGAAATTGGGCTAGAGACCCAGTACTTC. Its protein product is CASSEIGLETQYF.